This TCR beta chain was identified in a study of Ad26.COV2.S vaccination and SARS-CoV-2 variants. Findings and caveats of the study: Reportedly, after vaccination the spike-specific CD8+ and CD4+ T cell responses displayed substantial breadth. Total responses of T cells may have been underestimated by the analyses of TCR breadth and depth.

Points on this clone: Its antigen is as yet unknown.

Some clones are missing from TCRdb's copy, which holds only in-frame ones; the method was immunoSEQ multiplex PCR. The data show hundreds of thousands of clones, 92% seen once. The CDR3 extends over 12 amino acids. Per germline, CDR1 MNHEY and CDR2 SVGAGI. Trimming cost V 7 bases and J 1 base, with 7 bases left between them. This sample comprised peripheral blood, obtained after recovery from COVID-19. The V gene is TRBV6-5, the J gene TRBJ1-1; D call uncertain. This clonotype was obtained from a human donor who had recovered from COVID-19. The CDR3 loop reads CASIRENTEAFF. For the CDR3, the DNA is TGTGCCAGCATAAGAGAGAACACTGAAGCTTTCTTT.